Each of the 20 T cell receptor beta chains below was sequenced from the same sample in a study of T cells in Graves' hyperthyroidism and ophthalmopathy. Amplified TCR beta CDR3 regions derived from RNA transcripts. With the HTBI primer set, the TCR CDR3 went through a first round of RT-PCR. One entry per CDR3 protein, called by TCRdb with MiXCR from the multiplex PCR reads. The sample gives more than 95,000 distinct CDR3 sequences, roughly 50% of which show up once; approximately 27% is in the top ten. The sample comprised blood. These receptors all stem from a middle-aged man with Graves' hyperthyroidism.

This clonotype has at least ten counts. This chain uses TRBV9 with TRBJ1-2; unclear D gene. Deletions cut 4 bases from V and 3 bases from J, with 7 bases between. This CDR3 has 12 residues. Germline V gene lookup returns CDR1 SGDLS and CDR2 YYNGEE. This CDR3 is CASSLGYYGYTF. CDR3 DNA: TGTGCCAGCAGCCTCGGATACTATGGCTACACCTTC.

As concerns this clonotype: This likely comes from a read error, as the CDR3 has no conserved phenylalanine or tryptophan at its end. No DNA is shown, since the ends of the CDR3 on it are uncertain; the CDR3 is the one TCRdb lists. CDR3: CASSWGGPS. The chain couples TRBV5-6 to TRBJ1-5; TRBD1 was called by the table and not checked on the DNA. Termini included, the CDR3 measures 9 amino acids. Germline V gene sequence: CDR1 SGHDT, CDR2 YYEEEE.

The rearrangement uses TRBV9 and TRBJ1-2, with D tentatively TRBD1 (5 bases). V was shortened by 7 bases and J by 5 bases, with 15 bases between the two germline ends. Germline V gene sequence: CDR1 SGDLS, CDR2 YYNGEE. The CDR3 totals 13 residues. DNA for the CDR3: TGTGCCAGCTCACCACAAGGGGATTATGGCTACACCTTC. It specifies CASSPQGDYGYTF.

The chain joins TRBV5-1 to TRBJ2-2; TRBD2 matches 7 bases. Germline CDR1 and CDR2: SGHRS and YFSETQ. Trimming cost V 2 bases and J 0 bases; bases outside gene matches: 13. The CDR3 has 19 residues. CDR3 in amino acids: CASSFSLADKFANTGELFF. CDR3 bases: TGCGCCAGCAGCTTTTCCCTAGCGGACAAATTCGCGAACACCGGGGAGCTGTTTTTT.

The chain has TRBV30 and TRBJ1-6, with 9 bases that match TRBD1. The germline gives CDR1 GTSNPN, CDR2 SVGIG (reference sequence). Germline trimming cut 4 bases from V and 7 bases from J; bases unmatched to any gene: 8. The CDR3 is 15 residues long. CDR3 nucleotide sequence: TGTGCCTGGACTCCGGGGGACAGGGACAATTCACCCCTCCACTTT. It is translated as CAWTPGDRDNSPLHF.

The rearrangement uses TRBV11-3 and TRBJ1-6; TRBD1 matches 7 bases. V gave up 5 bases and J gave up 6 bases; unmatched junction bases: 7. Germline V lookup: CDR1 SGHNT, CDR2 YENEEA. The CDR3 is 15 residues long. The CDR3 region is CASSPSGTANSPLHF. The CDR3 DNA reads as TGTGCCAGCAGCCCCTCTGGGACAGCTAATTCACCCCTCCACTTT.

The table lists this clonotype with many counts. The chain carries TRBV19 and TRBJ1-5; D is possibly TRBD1 (5 bases). The V end was cut by 3 bases, the J end by 2 bases, with 11 bases between. The CDR3 runs to 15 residues. The germline V gene encodes CDR1 LNHDA and CDR2 SQIVND (reference sequence). The CDR3 region has the DNA TGTGCCAGTAGTATGCGCAGGGCGGGCAATCAGCCCCAGCATTTT. This sequence encodes CASSMRRAGNQPQHF.

The chain carries TRBV24-1 and TRBJ2-5; possibly TRBD2 for D (6 bases). Trimming took off 3 bases at V and 1 base at J, with 11 bases between the two ends. CDR3 size: 15 residues. Germline V gene sequence: CDR1 KGHDR, CDR2 SFDVKD. The CDR3 protein is CATSDPTSPQETQYF. In nucleotides, the CDR3 is TGTGCCACCAGTGATCCCACTAGCCCCCAAGAGACCCAGTACTTC.

This clonotype was picked up one time. V usage is TRBV9 and J usage is TRBJ1-1; D not resolved. The length of the CDR3 is 13 residues. Germline assignment: CDR1 SGDLS and CDR2 YYNGEE. Trimming took 0 bases from V and 4 from J, leaving 7 bases between them. The CDR3 region has the DNA TGTGCCAGCAGCGTAGTAGCGGGCACTGAAGCTTTCTTT. It is translated as CASSVVAGTEAFF.

To note about this clonotype: This likely comes from a read error, as the CDR3 has no conserved phenylalanine or tryptophan at its end. The rearrangement uses TRBV4-3 and TRBJ2-6; D is possibly TRBD1 (6 bases). The V end was cut by 2 bases, the J end by 1 base, with 15 bases between. Germline V gene data show CDR1 as LGHNA and CDR2 as YSLEER. The length of the CDR3 is 18 residues. CDR3 nucleotides: TGCGCCAGCAGCCAACTCCAGGGGAGTTGTTCTGGGGCCAACGTCCTGACTTCC. It is translated as CASSQLQGSCSGANVLTS.

This clonotype has a count of ten or more. The chain couples TRBV20-1 to TRBJ2-1; D could derive from TRBD1 or TRBD2 (7 bases each). The CDR3 is 14 residues long. V lost 6 bases and J lost 5, with 17 bases in between. The germline gives CDR1 DFQATT, CDR2 SNEGSKA (reference sequence). The CDR3 spells CSANPGGDHNEQFF. CDR3 in DNA: TGCAGTGCCAACCCAGGGGGGGACCACAATGAGCAGTTCTTC.

The rearrangement links TRBV20-1 to TRBJ1-5, with a tentative D call TRBD1 (5 bases). Germline V gene lookup returns CDR1 DFQATT and CDR2 SNEGSKA (reference sequence). The CDR3 has 14 amino acids. Trimming took 0 bases from V and 6 from J, leaving 12 bases between them. CDR3 sequence reads: CSARDGARSQPQHF. CDR3 DNA: TGCAGTGCTAGAGATGGGGCGCGGAGTCAGCCCCAGCATTTT.

This clonotype has a count of ten or more. This rearrangement joins TRBV20-1 to TRBJ2-7; 9 nucleotides align to TRBD2. Germline V gene lookup returns CDR1 DFQATT and CDR2 SNEGSKA (reference sequence). CDR3 length: 15 amino acids. The trim removed 6 bases at V and 4 bases at J, leaving 13 bases unmatched. In nucleotides, the CDR3 is TGCAGTGCCCCCGATGCGGGAGGGTTAGGTTACGAGCAGTACTTC. Translated: CSAPDAGGLGYEQYF.

Turning to this clonotype: Possible read error: a much larger clone is one base away. The chain employs TRBV5-1 and TRBJ2-4, with 8 bases aligning to TRBD2. This CDR3 comprises 16 residues. Germline CDR1 SGHRS, CDR2 YFSETQ. CDR3 region: CASSLSGSGAKHIQYF. In nucleotides, the CDR3 is TGCGCCAGCAGCTTGAGCGGGAGCGGAGCCAAACACATTCAGTACTTC.

This clonotype has at least ten counts. The CDR3 bases are TGTGCCAGCAGGGGGCAGAATAGCAATCAGCCCCAGCATTTT. Its protein is CASRGQNSNQPQHF. This chain connects TRBV6-5 to TRBJ1-5; possible D gene TRBD1, 5 bases. Germline V CDR1 and CDR2: MNHEY, SVGAGI. V was pared by 6 bases and J by 0 bases, with 9 bases between. This CDR3 is 14 amino acids long.

This clonotype was seen at least ten times. This chain joins TRBV7-8 and TRBJ2-1; TRBD2 matches at 13 bases. This CDR3 region has 16 residues. From germline, CDR1 is SGHVS and CDR2 FQNEAQ. V dropped 5 bases and J dropped 10; count of bases not matched to a gene: 11. CDR3 sequence reads: CASSPSGTSGKLEQFF. CDR3 DNA sequence: TGTGCCAGCAGCCCCTCCGGGACTAGCGGGAAATTGGAGCAGTTCTTC.

The chain carries TRBV6-1 and TRBJ1-4; D gene uncertain. This CDR3 region has 14 residues. Germline values: CDR1 MNHNS, CDR2 SASEGT. Trimming took 5 bases from V and 7 from J, leaving 14 bases between them. The DNA of the CDR3 is TGTGCCAGCAGTTCGGTCAGGAAGATTGAAAAACTGTTTTTT. It yields the protein CASSSVRKIEKLFF.

This clonotype was picked up many times. The chain combines TRBV7-9 with TRBJ2-5; D is unclear. Germline-derived CDR1 and CDR2 are SEHNR and FQNEAQ (reference sequence). The CDR3 spans 14 residues. V was trimmed by 0 bases and J by 0 bases, leaving 5 bases between them. CDR3 protein: CASSLARNQETQYF. As DNA, the CDR3 is TGTGCCAGCAGCTTAGCCAGGAACCAAGAGACCCAGTACTTC.

The genes are TRBV2 and TRBJ2-1; TRBD1 matches 9 bases. This CDR3 comprises 13 residues. Germline trimming cut 4 bases from V and 10 bases from J; bases unmatched to any gene: 5. CDR1 is SNHLY, CDR2 FYNNEI, per germline. CDR3 coding DNA: TGTGCCAGCAGTGGGACAGGGGCTTACGAGCAGTTCTTC. Its translation is CASSGTGAYEQFF.

This sequence joins TRBV6-1 and TRBJ1-1; D remains unclear. This CDR3 has 14 amino acids. V gave up 6 bases and J gave up 1 base, with 12 bases separating them. Germline-derived CDR1 and CDR2 are MNHNS and SASEGT. CDR3 DNA sequence: TGTGCCAGCAGGGGGTACTTGGGGAACACTGAAGCTTTCTTT. Translation gives CASRGYLGNTEAFF.